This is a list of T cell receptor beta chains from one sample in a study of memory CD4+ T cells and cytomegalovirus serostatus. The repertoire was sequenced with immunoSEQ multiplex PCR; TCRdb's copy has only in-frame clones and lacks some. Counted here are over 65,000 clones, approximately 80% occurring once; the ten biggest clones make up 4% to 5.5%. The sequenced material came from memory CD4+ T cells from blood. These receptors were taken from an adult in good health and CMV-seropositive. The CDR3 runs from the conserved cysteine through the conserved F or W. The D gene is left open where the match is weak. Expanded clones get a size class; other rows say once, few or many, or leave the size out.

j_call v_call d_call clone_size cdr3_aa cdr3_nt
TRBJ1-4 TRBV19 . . CASSDYSATNEKLFF TGTGCCAGTAGTGACTACAGTGCAACTAATGAAAAACTGTTTTTT
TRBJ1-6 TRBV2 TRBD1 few CASSGTGDSPLHF TGTGCCAGCAGTGGGACAGGGGACTCACCCCTCCACTTT
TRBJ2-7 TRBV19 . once CASMGSASYEQYF TGTGCCAGTATGGGGAGCGCCTCCTACGAGCAGTACTTC
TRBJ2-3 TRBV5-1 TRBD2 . CASSLGVSGVADTQYF TGCGCCAGCAGCTTGGGAGTTAGCGGGGTTGCAGATACGCAGTATTTT
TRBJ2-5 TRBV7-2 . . CASSFLGGQETQYF TGTGCCAGCAGCTTTTTGGGAGGCCAAGAGACCCAGTACTTC
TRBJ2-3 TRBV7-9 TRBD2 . CASSSGSGSIDTQYF TGTGCCAGCAGCTCGGGTAGCGGGAGTATCGATACGCAGTATTTT
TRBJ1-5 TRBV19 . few CASSNTGNQPQHF TGTGCCAGTAGTAATACAGGGAATCAGCCCCAGCATTTT
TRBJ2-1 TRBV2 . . CASTPFNEQFF TGTGCCAGCACTCCGTTCAATGAGCAGTTCTTC
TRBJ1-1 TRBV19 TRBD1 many CASSEGQGASGYTEAFF TGTGCCAGTAGTGAGGGACAGGGGGCGTCTGGATACACTGAAGCTTTCTTT
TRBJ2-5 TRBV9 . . CASSVAGGETQYF TGTGCCAGCAGCGTAGCAGGAGGGGAGACCCAGTACTTC
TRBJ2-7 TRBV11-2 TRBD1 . CASSSHRDRGYEQYF TGTGCCAGCAGCTCCCACCGGGACAGGGGTTACGAGCAGTACTTC
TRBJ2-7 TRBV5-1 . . CASSLEGYEQYF TGCGCCAGCAGCTTGGAAGGGTACGAGCAGTACTTC
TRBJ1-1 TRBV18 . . CASSQHTEAFF TGTGCCAGCTCCCAGCACACTGAAGCTTTCTTT
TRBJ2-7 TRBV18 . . CASSSGGGNSYEQYF TGTGCCAGCTCATCGGGCGGAGGTAATTCCTACGAGCAGTACTTC
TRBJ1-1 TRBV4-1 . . CASSQPTSKFEAFF TGCGCCAGCAGCCAGCCTACATCAAAATTTGAAGCTTTCTTT
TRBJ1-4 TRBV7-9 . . CASSLSGGEKLFF TGTGCCAGCAGCTTATCGGGCGGTGAAAAACTGTTTTTT
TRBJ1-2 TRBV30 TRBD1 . CAWDRGRCSGYTF TGTGCCTGGGACAGGGGGCGATGTAGTGGCTACACCTTC
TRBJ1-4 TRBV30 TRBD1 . CAWQGTGFEKLFF TGTGCCTGGCAAGGGACAGGGTTTGAAAAACTGTTTTTT
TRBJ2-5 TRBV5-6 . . CASSFVGGTQETQYF TGTGCCAGCAGCTTTGTAGGGGGGACCCAAGAGACCCAGTACTTC
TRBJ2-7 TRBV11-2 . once CASSLQRGPYEQYF TGTGCCAGCAGCCTACAACGGGGCCCTTACGAGCAGTACTTC
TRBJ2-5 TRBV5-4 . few CASSLGLAAGQETQYF TGTGCCAGCAGCTTGGGTTTGGCAGCGGGCCAAGAGACCCAGTACTTC
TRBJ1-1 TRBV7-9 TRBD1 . CASSITGQGATEAFF TGTGCCAGCAGCATCACGGGACAGGGGGCGACTGAAGCTTTCTTT
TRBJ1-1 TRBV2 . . CASRAGQTEAFF TGTGCCAGCAGAGCAGGGCAAACTGAAGCTTTCTTT
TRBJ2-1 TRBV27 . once CASSLNRGYNEQFF TGTGCCAGCAGTTTAAATAGGGGGTACAATGAGCAGTTCTTC
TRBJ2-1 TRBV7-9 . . CASSPRRANEQFF TGTGCCAGCAGCCCTCGTCGAGCGAATGAGCAGTTCTTC
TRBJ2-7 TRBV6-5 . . CASSYSKHGYEQYF TGTGCCAGCAGTTACTCGAAGCACGGGTACGAGCAGTACTTC
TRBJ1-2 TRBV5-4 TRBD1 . CASSLGQGAYYGYTF TGTGCCAGCAGCTTGGGACAGGGGGCCTACTATGGCTACACCTTC
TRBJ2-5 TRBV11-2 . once CASSAGLQETQYF TGTGCCAGCAGCGCGGGGCTCCAAGAGACCCAGTACTTC
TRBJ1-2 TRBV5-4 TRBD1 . CASSTDRGFSGDYGYTF TGTGCCAGCAGCACGGACAGGGGCTTTAGTGGTGACTATGGCTACACCTTC
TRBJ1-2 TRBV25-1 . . CASSEVGVGYTF TGTGCCAGCAGTGAGGTGGGGGTGGGCTACACCTTC
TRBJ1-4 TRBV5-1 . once CATRPGASNEKLFF TGCGCCACTAGGCCCGGGGCCTCTAATGAAAAACTGTTTTTT
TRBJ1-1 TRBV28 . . CASSLEDMNTEAFF TGTGCCAGCAGTTTAGAGGACATGAACACTGAAGCTTTCTTT
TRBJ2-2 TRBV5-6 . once CASSPDWRGSTGELFF TGTGCCAGCAGCCCCGACTGGAGGGGGAGCACCGGGGAGCTGTTTTTT
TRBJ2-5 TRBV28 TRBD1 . CASSQQGTGTQYF TGTGCCAGCAGTCAACAGGGGACGGGAACCCAGTACTTC
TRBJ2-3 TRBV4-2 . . CASSQDLYRASTDTQYF TGTGCCAGCAGCCAAGATTTATACAGGGCTAGCACAGATACGCAGTATTTT
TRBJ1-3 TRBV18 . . CASSPSVSGNTIYF TGTGCCAGCTCACCGTCAGTCTCTGGAAACACCATATATTTT
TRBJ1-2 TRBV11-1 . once CASSRGGANYGYTF TGTGCCAGCAGCCGTGGGGGAGCTAACTATGGCTACACCTTC
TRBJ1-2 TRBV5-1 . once CASSLGDAVWGGYTF TGCGCCAGCAGCTTGGGGGACGCTGTCTGGGGTGGCTACACCTTC
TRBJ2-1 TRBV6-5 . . CASSYISNRGEQFF TGTGCCAGCAGTTATATCTCGAACCGCGGGGAGCAGTTCTTC
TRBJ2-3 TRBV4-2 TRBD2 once CASSQGRLAGGLDTQYF TGTGCCAGCAGCCAAGGTCGACTAGCGGGGGGGCTCGATACGCAGTATTTT
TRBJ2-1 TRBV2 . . CASSSGMNNEQFF TGTGCCAGCAGTTCCGGCATGAACAATGAGCAGTTCTTC
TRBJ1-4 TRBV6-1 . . CASSPKGGKLFF TGTGCCAGCAGTCCGAAAGGCGGAAAACTGTTTTTT
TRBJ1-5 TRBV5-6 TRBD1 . CASSVRDRDGQPQHF TGTGCCAGCAGCGTCCGGGACAGGGATGGTCAGCCCCAGCATTTT
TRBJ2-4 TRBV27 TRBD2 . CASSLSVGTSGENIQYF TGTGCCAGCAGTTTATCGGTCGGCACTAGCGGCGAAAACATTCAGTACTTC
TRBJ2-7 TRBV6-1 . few CASSSTPRYEQYF TGTGCCAGCAGCTCGACCCCCCGCTACGAGCAGTACTTC
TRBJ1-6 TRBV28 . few CASSLLTLREKNSPLHF TGTGCCAGCAGCCTACTTACCCTCCGGGAGAAGAATTCACCCCTCCACTTT
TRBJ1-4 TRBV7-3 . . CASSLTGRRGEEKLFF TGTGCCAGCAGCTTAACGGGGCGCCGAGGGGAAGAAAAACTGTTTTTT
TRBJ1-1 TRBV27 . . CASSLFSATEAFF TGTGCCAGCAGTTTATTTTCGGCCACTGAAGCTTTCTTT
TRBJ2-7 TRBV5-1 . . CASSLTGSEQYF TGCGCCAGCAGCTTGACAGGTTCCGAGCAGTACTTC
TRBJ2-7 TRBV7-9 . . CASSSTPGVSYEQYF TGTGCCAGCAGCTCTACTCCGGGAGTTTCCTACGAGCAGTACTTC
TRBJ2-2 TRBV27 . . CASSLSGGSGELFF TGTGCCAGCAGTTTATCAGGGGGTTCCGGGGAGCTGTTTTTT
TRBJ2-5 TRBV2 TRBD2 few CASRGTSGSVETQYF TGTGCCAGCAGGGGGACTAGCGGGAGTGTGGAGACCCAGTACTTC